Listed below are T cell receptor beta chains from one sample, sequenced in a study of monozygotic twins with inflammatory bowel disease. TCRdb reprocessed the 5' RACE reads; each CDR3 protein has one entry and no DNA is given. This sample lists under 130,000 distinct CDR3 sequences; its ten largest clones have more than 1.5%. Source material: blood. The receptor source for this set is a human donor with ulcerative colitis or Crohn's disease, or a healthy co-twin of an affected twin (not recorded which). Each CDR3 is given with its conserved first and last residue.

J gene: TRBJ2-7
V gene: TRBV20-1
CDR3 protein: CSAQPVTPSPEQYF

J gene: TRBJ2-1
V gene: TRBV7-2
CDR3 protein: CASSLGTGNEQFF

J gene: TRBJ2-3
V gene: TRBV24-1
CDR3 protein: CATSVRGVTTDTQYF

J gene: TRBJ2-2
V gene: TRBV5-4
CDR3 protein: CASSGGLAATGELFF

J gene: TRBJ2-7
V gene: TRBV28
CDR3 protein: CASSIRARVVYEQYF

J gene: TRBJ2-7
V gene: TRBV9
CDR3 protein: CASSQDRDEQYF

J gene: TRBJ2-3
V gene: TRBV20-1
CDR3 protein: CSAGDLGQFTDTQYF

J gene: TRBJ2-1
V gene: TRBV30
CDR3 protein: CAWDRSTLYNEQFF

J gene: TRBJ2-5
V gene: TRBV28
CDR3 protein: CASSRSLERQYF

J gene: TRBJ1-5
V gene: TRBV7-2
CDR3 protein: CASSLRGQPQHF

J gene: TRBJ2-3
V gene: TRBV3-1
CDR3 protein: CASSQEIPDTQYF